This passage covers 27 T cell receptor beta chains from one sample sequenced in a study of graft-versus-host responses after intestinal transplantation. No cognate antigen is known for these TCRs. Using immunoSEQ multiplex PCR, the repertoire was profiled, and TCRdb retains in-frame clones only, with some absent. The sample carries 90,000 to 120,000 clones, approximately 86% recorded once. Material: unstimulated CD4+ T cells sorted from spleen or lymph node cells, obtained before transplant. These receptors were obtained from a human donor who was the organ donor for an intestinal transplant.

CDR3 nucleotide sequence: TGTGCCAGCAGTGATCGGGCTGAAGCTTTCTTT. It yields the protein CASSDRAEAFF. The genes are TRBV2 and TRBJ1-1; D not certain. CDR1 is SNHLY and CDR2 is FYNNEI in the germline V gene. V was cut by 3 bases and J by 6 bases, with 5 bases left in between. The CDR3 sequence is 11 residues long.

To note about this clone: The sample holds other DNA sequences that translate to the same CDR3. The chain has TRBV7-3 and TRBJ2-7; perhaps TRBD1 as D (5 bases). There are 13 residues in the CDR3. Trimming took 2 bases from V and 0 from J, leaving 5 bases between them. Germline V gene sequence: CDR1 SGHTA, CDR2 FQGTGA. Written as DNA, the CDR3 is TGTGCCAGCAGCTTAGGACACTCCTACGAGCAGTACTTC. Translation gives CASSLGHSYEQYF.

CDR3: CASSQGLTRDGYTF. CDR3 DNA sequence: TGCGCCAGCAGCCAAGGATTGACGAGAGATGGCTACACCTTC. This sequence joins TRBV4-1 and TRBJ1-2; D remains ambiguous. The germline V gene has CDR1 MGHRA and CDR2 YSYEKL. V was cut by 1 base and J by 6 bases, with 12 bases left in between. The CDR3 has 14 residues.

This chain joins TRBV19 and TRBJ2-6; D not certain. The CDR3 extends over 13 amino acids. The germline V gene encodes CDR1 LNHDA and CDR2 SQIVND (reference sequence). V was shortened by 9 bases and J by 2 bases, with 8 bases between the two germline ends. Here the CDR3 reads CASRVPGANVLTF. The CDR3 DNA is TGTGCCAGCCGGGTACCTGGGGCCAACGTCCTGACTTTC.

The DNA of the CDR3 is TGTGCCAGCAGCTTTGGGGACAGGGTGTCATCCGGGGAGCTGTTTTTT. Protein sequence: CASSFGDRVSSGELFF. The chain has TRBV11-2 and TRBJ2-2, with 9 nucleotides matching TRBD1. The CDR3 contains 16 residues. CDR1 and CDR2 (germline): SGHAT, FQNNGV. J lost 6 bases, V lost 3 bases, and 8 bases had no gene match.

This clone was found once. V gene TRBV11-2 combines with J gene TRBJ1-6; 7 bases line up with TRBD1. CDR1 and CDR2 (germline): SGHAT, FQNNGV. This CDR3 has 15 amino acids. V lost 3 bases to trimming and J lost 10 bases; unmatched junction nucleotides: 9. The CDR3 region is CASSLKLGQSSPLHF. In DNA, the CDR3 is TGTGCCAGCAGCTTGAAATTGGGACAGTCCTCACCCCTCCACTTT. Looking up the rest from reference TRBV11-2 and TRBJ1-6 gives the full variable domain: EAGVAQSPRYKIIEKRQSVAFWCNPISGHATLYWYQQILGQGPKLLIQFQNNGVVDDSQLPKDRFSAERLKGVDSTLKIQPAKLEDSAVYLCASSLKLGQSSPLHFGNGTRLTVT.

This chain joins TRBV7-2 and TRBJ1-2; the D gene is possibly TRBD1 (5 bases). The V end was cut by 1 base, the J end by 3 bases, with 15 bases between. CDR1 is SGHTA and CDR2 is FQGNSA in the germline V gene. The CDR3 consists of 16 residues. CDR3 sequence reads: CASSLGGQGQDYGYTF. The CDR3 DNA reads as TGTGCCAGCAGCTTAGGGGGTCAGGGTCAAGACTATGGCTACACCTTC.

The rearrangement joins TRBV7-9 to TRBJ1-4, with no clear D. From germline, CDR1 is SEHNR and CDR2 FQNEAQ (reference sequence). With 2 bases removed from V and 8 bases from J, the gap between germline ends came to 12 bases. The CDR3 is 14 residues long. For the CDR3, the DNA is TGTGCCAGCAGCTTAAGGTCGGGAGGCGAAAAACTGTTTTTT. It is translated as CASSLRSGGEKLFF.

The V gene is TRBV29-1, the J gene TRBJ2-5, with 7 bases matching TRBD1. There are 15 residues in the CDR3. The germline V gene encodes CDR1 SQVTM and CDR2 ANQGSEA. V shed 2 bases and J 1 base; nucleotides not matched to a gene: 7. The CDR3 bases are TGCAGCGTTGAATACCGGGACAGTCTCCAAGAGACCCAGTACTTC. Its protein is CSVEYRDSLQETQYF.

The chain carries TRBV7-8 and TRBJ2-7; 8 nucleotides align to TRBD2. Per the germline V gene, CDR1 is SGHVS and CDR2 is FQNEAQ. With V trimmed by 5 bases and J by 4 bases, 7 bases remained unmatched. The CDR3 runs to 14 residues. In DNA, the CDR3 is TGTGCCAGCAGCCCCGGGACTAGAGGTTACGAGCAGTACTTC. Translation: CASSPGTRGYEQYF.

CDR3 coding DNA: TGTGCCAGCAGCCAAGATCGACGCTCAGGGATGAGGAATGAGCAGTTCTTC. Its protein is CASSQDRRSGMRNEQFF. This chain uses TRBV4-2 with TRBJ2-1; D may be TRBD1 (5 bases). V was cut by 0 bases and J by 7 bases, with 19 bases left in between. This CDR3 has 17 residues. CDR1 and CDR2 (germline): LGHNA, YNFKEQ.

The chain employs TRBV10-1 and TRBJ1-2; D unresolved. Germline values: CDR1 WNHNN, CDR2 SYGVQD (reference sequence). The CDR3 has 14 residues. Trimming took off 3 bases at V and 0 bases at J, with 8 bases between the two ends. The CDR3 loop reads CASSESGTNYGYTF. The CDR3 DNA follows: TGCGCCAGCAGTGAATCCGGCACTAACTATGGCTACACCTTC.

Remarks on this clone: Different DNA sequences within this sample yield the same CDR3. The chain uses TRBV2 and TRBJ2-3; D uncertain. CDR1 is SNHLY and CDR2 is FYNNEI in the germline V gene. Trimming took 4 bases from V and 1 from J, leaving 12 bases between them. There are 15 residues in the CDR3. The CDR3 region is CASSVATPGTDTQYF. The DNA for the CDR3 is TGTGCCAGCAGTGTGGCTACCCCTGGCACAGATACGCAGTATTTT. Full variable domain (rest looked up from reference TRBV2 and TRBJ2-3): EPEVTQTPSHQVTQMGQEVILRCVPISNHLYFYWYRQILGQKVEFLVSFYNNEISEKSEIFDDQFSVERPDGSNFTLKIRSTKLEDSAMYFCASSVATPGTDTQYFGPGTRLTVL.

The chain employs TRBV6-6 and TRBJ1-3; no definite D call. CDR3 length: 14 residues. Trimming stripped 2 bases from V and 2 bases from J, with 7 bases between. Germline V gene data show CDR1 as MNHNY and CDR2 as SVGAGI (reference sequence). The chain's CDR3 is CASSYLGAGNTIYF. DNA of the CDR3: TGTGCCAGCAGTTACCTGGGAGCTGGAAACACCATATATTTT.

The chain has TRBV10-3 and TRBJ2-7, with a possible D match to TRBD1 (6 bases). Germline V gene lookup returns CDR1 ENHRY and CDR2 SYGVKD. This CDR3 region has 16 residues. V was cut by 0 bases and J by 1 base, with 13 bases left in between. The CDR3: CAISESTGRQSYEQYF. CDR3 sequence (DNA): TGTGCCATCAGTGAGTCGACAGGACGCCAGTCCTACGAGCAGTACTTC.

The rearrangement links TRBV21-1 to TRBJ2-5; TRBD1, as called in the table, went unchecked against the DNA. TRBV21-1 is reported as a pseudogene. The CDR3 is 18 residues long. CDR3 loop: CASSKEAVTGGCRETQYF. In nucleotides, the CDR3 is TGTGCCAGCAGCAAAGAGGCGGTGACAGGGGGTTGTCGAGAGACCCAGTACTTC.

The count of this clone is one. The chain has TRBV19 and TRBJ1-2; 7 bases line up with TRBD1. Germline-derived CDR1 and CDR2 are LNHDA and SQIVND (reference sequence). V shed 3 bases, J shed 5 bases, and the junction held 3 bases outside the gene matches. This CDR3 is 13 amino acids long. The CDR3 region has the DNA TGTGCCAGTAGTATCGAACAGGGGTATGGCTACACCTTC. Residues: CASSIEQGYGYTF.

The rearrangement joins TRBV25-1 to TRBJ2-2; D perhaps matches TRBD2 (6 bases). The germline CDR1 and CDR2 sequences are MGHDK and SYGVNS. Trimming took off 6 bases at V and 9 bases at J, with 26 bases between the two ends. The CDR3 loop spans 17 amino acids. CDR3 in amino acids: CASRTTSAGFGNRELFF. The CDR3 nucleotides read TGTGCCAGCAGGACTACTTCCGCGGGATTCGGCAACCGGGAGCTGTTTTTT.

V is TRBV9 and J is TRBJ2-5; 11 bases align to TRBD2. The germline V gene has CDR1 SGDLS and CDR2 YYNGEE. The CDR3 length is 14 residues. With V trimmed by 2 bases and J by 3 bases, 0 bases remained unmatched. The CDR3 loop is CASSVTSGEETQYF. The CDR3 region has the DNA TGTGCCAGCAGCGTGACTAGCGGGGAAGAGACCCAGTACTTC.

This clone came up a few times. This chain connects TRBV7-2 to TRBJ1-3, with TRBD1 matching over 7 bases. CDR1 is SGHTA, CDR2 FQGNSA, per germline. The CDR3 consists of 16 residues. Trimming cost V 5 bases and J 1 base; bases outside gene matches: 8. CDR3 in amino acids: CASSLKPGQSGNTIYF. CDR3 bases: TGTGCCAGCAGCCTTAAACCGGGACAGTCTGGAAACACCATATATTTT.

The genes are TRBV19 and TRBJ2-1; D could derive from TRBD1 or TRBD2 (7 bases each). This CDR3 spans 17 amino acids. Deletions cut 6 bases from V and 5 bases from J, with 23 bases between. Germline CDR1 is LNHDA and CDR2 is SQIVND (reference sequence). This chain's CDR3 is CASRRLQGRGGNNEQFF. The CDR3 coding sequence is TGTGCCAGTAGGAGACTACAGGGGAGGGGTGGGAACAATGAGCAGTTCTTC.

The chain has TRBV13 and TRBJ1-3; unclear D gene. CDR3 length: 14 amino acids. The V gene lost 5 bases and the J gene lost 8 bases, with 16 bases spanning the gap. CDR1 and CDR2 (germline): PRHDT, FYEKMQ (reference sequence). CDR3 sequence: CASSHLFAADTIYF. As DNA, the CDR3 is TGTGCCAGCAGCCATCTTTTTGCGGCGGACACCATATATTTT.

The chain recombines TRBV11-2 with TRBJ2-3, with D perhaps matching TRBD2 (6 bases). CDR3 length: 14 residues. Germline V gene data show CDR1 as SGHAT and CDR2 as FQNNGV. V gave up 5 bases and J gave up 3 bases, with 12 bases separating them. Here the CDR3 reads CASSHRLVTDTQYF. For the CDR3, the DNA is TGTGCCAGCAGCCACCGACTAGTAACAGATACGCAGTATTTT.

This chain uses TRBV5-1 with TRBJ2-1; 12 bases match TRBD2. V dropped 1 base and J dropped 9; count of bases not matched to a gene: 14. Germline CDR1 reads SGHRS; CDR2 reads YFSETQ. This CDR3 has 18 amino acids. The CDR3, as DNA: TGCGCCAGCAGCTTGCTCATTGGGGTGGCTAGCGGGAGGGGTGAGCAGTTCTTC. This encodes CASSLLIGVASGRGEQFF. Looking up the rest from reference TRBV5-1 and TRBJ2-1 gives the full variable domain: KAGVTQTPRYLIKTRGQQVTLSCSPISGHRSVSWYQQTPGQGLQFLFEYFSETQRNKGNFPGRFSGRQFSNSRSEMNVSTLELGDSALYLCASSLLIGVASGRGEQFFGPGTRLTVL.

V gene TRBV2 combines with J gene TRBJ2-3, with D tentatively TRBD2 (6 bases). CDR3 length: 12 residues. Germline CDR1 SNHLY, CDR2 FYNNEI. Between the trimmed V and J ends, which lost 8 bases and 11 bases, there was a span of 17 bases. The CDR3 spells CASSGELSGQYF. DNA for the CDR3: TGTGCCAGCTCTGGGGAGCTTAGCGGGCAGTATTTT.

V usage is TRBV6-1 and J usage is TRBJ1-5, with 8 bases matching TRBD1. The CDR3 contains 16 residues. CDR1 is MNHNS, CDR2 SASEGT, per germline. Losses at the gene ends were 2 bases for V and 4 bases for J; bases not matched to a gene: 7. CDR3 bases: TGTGCCAGCAGTGAAAGGTCACAGGGGGGGAATCAGCCCCAGCATTTT. Translated, it gives CASSERSQGGNQPQHF.

The V call is TRBV4-2, the J call TRBJ2-4; 9 bases map to TRBD2. The V gene's germline CDR1 is LGHNA and CDR2 YNFKEQ. V shed 3 bases and J 7 bases; nucleotides not matched to a gene: 10. This CDR3 has 16 residues. The DNA for the CDR3 is TGTGCCAGCAGCCACTCGGGCGGGGGGGCCGCGAACATTCAGTACTTC. Translating gives CASSHSGGGAANIQYF.